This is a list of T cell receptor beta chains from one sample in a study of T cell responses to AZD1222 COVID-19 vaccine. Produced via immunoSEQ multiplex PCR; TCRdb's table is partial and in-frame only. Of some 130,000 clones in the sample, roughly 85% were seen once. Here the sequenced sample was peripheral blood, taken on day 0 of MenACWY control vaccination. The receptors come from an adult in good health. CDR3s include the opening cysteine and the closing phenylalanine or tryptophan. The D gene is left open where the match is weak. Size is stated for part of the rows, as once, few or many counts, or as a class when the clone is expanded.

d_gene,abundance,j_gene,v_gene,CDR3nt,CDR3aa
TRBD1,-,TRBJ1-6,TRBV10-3,TGTGCCATCAGTCTCCGGGACAGTAATTCACCCCTCCACTTT,CAISLRDSNSPLHF
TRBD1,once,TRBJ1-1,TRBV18,TGTGCCAGCTCACCGGGACAGGGGATGGACACTGAAGCTTTCTTT,CASSPGQGMDTEAFF
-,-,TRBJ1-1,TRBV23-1,TGCGCCAACATTGGCACTGAAGCTTTCTTT,CANIGTEAFF
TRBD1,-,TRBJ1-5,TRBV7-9,TGTGCCAGCAGCCCTGGAGGGGGCTGGGGGCCCCAGCATTTT,CASSPGGGWGPQHF
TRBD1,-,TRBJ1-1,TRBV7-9,TGTGCCAGCAGCGGGGACAGGGACCCTAGGGGCACTGAAGCTTTCTTT,CASSGDRDPRGTEAFF
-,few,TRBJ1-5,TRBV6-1,TGTGCCAGCAGTGAATCGGCAGGGGTCGGCAATCAGCCCCAGCATTTT,CASSESAGVGNQPQHF
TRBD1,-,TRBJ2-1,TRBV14,TGTGCCAGCAGCCGAACGGGACAGACCTACAATGAGCAGTTCTTC,CASSRTGQTYNEQFF
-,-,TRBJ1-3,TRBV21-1,TGTGCCAGCAGCAAAGTGGGGACAGACTCTGGAAACACCATATATTTT,CASSKVGTDSGNTIYF
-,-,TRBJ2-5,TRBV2,TGTGCCAGCACTTTGGCGGGAGAGACCCAGTACTTC,CASTLAGETQYF
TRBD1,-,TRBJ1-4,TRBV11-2,TGTGCCAGCAGTTTCCCAGGGGGGGAGGAAAAACTGTTTTTT,CASSFPGGEEKLFF
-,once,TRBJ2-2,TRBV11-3,TGTGCCAGCAGCTTAGTGGGCAGCTCCACCGGGGAGCTGTTTTTT,CASSLVGSSTGELFF
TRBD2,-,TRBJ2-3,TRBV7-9,TGTGCCAGCAGCTTAGCGCATTTGCGGGAGGGCACAGATACGCAGTATTTT,CASSLAHLREGTDTQYF
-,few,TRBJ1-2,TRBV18,TGTGCCAGCTCACCACCGGGACCGGGTGGCTATGGCTACACCTTC,CASSPPGPGGYGYTF
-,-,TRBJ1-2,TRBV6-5,TGTGCCAGCAGTTACTCAGGGGAGAGCGGCTACACCTTC,CASSYSGESGYTF
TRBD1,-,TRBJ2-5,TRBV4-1,TGCGCCAGCAGCACCCAGACGACAGGGGGGGAGACCCAGTACTTC,CASSTQTTGGETQYF
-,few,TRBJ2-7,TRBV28,TGTGCCAGCAGTTTCTTGTCCATGCGTTATAACTACGAGCAGTACTTC,CASSFLSMRYNYEQYF
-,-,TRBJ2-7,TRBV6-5,TGTGCCAGCAGTTACAGGGGCGGCGAGCAGTACTTC,CASSYRGGEQYF
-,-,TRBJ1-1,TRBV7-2,TGTGCCAGCAGCTTACGGGTCGACATGAACACTGAAGCTTTCTTT,CASSLRVDMNTEAFF
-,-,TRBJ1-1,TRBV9,TGTGCCAGCAGCGTAGGGGGCGGTCACATGAACACTGAAGCTTTCTTT,CASSVGGGHMNTEAFF
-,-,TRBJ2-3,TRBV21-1,TGTGCCGGATACAAGACAGGCATCGTCACAGATACGCAGTATTTT,CAGYKTGIVTDTQYF
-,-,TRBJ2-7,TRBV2,TGTGCCTCAGGGTGGGAGTCCTACGAGCAGTACTTC,CASGWESYEQYF
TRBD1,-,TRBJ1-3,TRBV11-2,TGTGCCAGCAGCTCGCACAGGGGTAGGAAAGGAAACACCATATATTTT,CASSSHRGRKGNTIYF